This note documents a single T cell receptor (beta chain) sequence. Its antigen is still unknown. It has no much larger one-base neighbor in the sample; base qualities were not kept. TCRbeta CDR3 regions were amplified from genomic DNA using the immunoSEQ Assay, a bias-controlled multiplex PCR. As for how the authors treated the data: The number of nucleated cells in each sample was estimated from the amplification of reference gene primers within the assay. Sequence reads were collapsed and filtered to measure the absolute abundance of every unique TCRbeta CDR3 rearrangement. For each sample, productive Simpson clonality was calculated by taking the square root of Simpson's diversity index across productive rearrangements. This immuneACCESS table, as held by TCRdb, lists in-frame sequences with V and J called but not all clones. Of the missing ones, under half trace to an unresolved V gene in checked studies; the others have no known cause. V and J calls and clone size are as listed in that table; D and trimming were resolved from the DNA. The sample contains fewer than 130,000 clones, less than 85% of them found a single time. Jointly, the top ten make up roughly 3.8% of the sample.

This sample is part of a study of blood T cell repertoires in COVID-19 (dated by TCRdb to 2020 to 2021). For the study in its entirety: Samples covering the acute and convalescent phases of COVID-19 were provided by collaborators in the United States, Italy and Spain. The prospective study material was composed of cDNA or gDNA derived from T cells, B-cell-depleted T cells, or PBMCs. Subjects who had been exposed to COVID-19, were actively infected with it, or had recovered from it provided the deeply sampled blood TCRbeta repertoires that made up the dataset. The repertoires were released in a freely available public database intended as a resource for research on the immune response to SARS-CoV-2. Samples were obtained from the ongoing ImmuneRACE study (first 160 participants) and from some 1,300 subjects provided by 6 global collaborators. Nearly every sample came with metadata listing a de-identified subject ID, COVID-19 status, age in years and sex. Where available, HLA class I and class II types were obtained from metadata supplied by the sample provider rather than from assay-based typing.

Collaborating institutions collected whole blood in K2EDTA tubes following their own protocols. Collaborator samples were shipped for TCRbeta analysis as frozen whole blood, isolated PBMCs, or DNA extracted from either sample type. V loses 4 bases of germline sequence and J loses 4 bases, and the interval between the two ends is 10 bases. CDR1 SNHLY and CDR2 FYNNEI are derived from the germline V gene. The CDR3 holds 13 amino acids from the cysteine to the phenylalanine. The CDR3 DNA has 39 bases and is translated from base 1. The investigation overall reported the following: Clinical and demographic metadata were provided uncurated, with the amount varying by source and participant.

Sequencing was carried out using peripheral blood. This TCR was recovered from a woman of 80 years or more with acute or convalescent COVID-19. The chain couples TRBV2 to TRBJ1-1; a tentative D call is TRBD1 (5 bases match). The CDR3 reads CASSVGGGTEAFF. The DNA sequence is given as TGTGCCAGCAGTGTTGGGGGGGGCACTGAAGCTTTCTTT.